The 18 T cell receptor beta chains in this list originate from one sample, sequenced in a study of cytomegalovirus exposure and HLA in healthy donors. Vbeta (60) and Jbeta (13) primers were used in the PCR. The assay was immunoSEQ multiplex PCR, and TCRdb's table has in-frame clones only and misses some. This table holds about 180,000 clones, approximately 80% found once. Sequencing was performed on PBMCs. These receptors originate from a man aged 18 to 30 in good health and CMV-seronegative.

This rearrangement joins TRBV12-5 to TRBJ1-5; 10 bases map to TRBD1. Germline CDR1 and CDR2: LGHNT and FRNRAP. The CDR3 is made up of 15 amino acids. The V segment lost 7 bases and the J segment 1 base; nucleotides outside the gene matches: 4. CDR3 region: CASAGTGVSNQPQHF. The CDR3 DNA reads TGTGCTAGTGCTGGGACAGGGGTCAGCAATCAGCCCCAGCATTTT.

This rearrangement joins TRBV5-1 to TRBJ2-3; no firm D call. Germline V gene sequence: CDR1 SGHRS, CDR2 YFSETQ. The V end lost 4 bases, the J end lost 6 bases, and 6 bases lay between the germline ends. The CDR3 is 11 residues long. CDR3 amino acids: CASSLLDTQYF. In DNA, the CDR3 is TGCGCCAGCAGCCTTTTGGATACGCAGTATTTT.

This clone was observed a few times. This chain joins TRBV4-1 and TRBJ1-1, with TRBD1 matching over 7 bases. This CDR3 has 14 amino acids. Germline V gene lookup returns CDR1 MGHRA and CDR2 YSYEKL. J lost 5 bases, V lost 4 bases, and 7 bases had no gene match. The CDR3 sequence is CASSPRQGGTEAFF. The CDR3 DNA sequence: TGCGCCAGCAGCCCCCGACAGGGTGGGACTGAAGCTTTCTTT.

The CDR3 reads CASSGFRNYGYTF. The CDR3 DNA reads TGTGCCAGCAGTGGGTTTCGGAACTATGGCTACACCTTC. The chain combines TRBV25-1 with TRBJ1-2, with D unclear. This CDR3 region has 13 residues. Between the trimmed V and J ends, which lost 4 bases and 2 bases, there was a span of 8 bases. CDR1 is MGHDK, CDR2 SYGVNS, per germline.

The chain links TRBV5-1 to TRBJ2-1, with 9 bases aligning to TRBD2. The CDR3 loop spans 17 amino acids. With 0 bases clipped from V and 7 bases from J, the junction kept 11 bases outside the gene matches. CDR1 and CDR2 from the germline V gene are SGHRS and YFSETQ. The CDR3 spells CASSLGMREGRGNEQFF. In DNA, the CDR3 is TGCGCCAGCAGCTTGGGAATGCGGGAGGGCCGGGGGAATGAGCAGTTCTTC.

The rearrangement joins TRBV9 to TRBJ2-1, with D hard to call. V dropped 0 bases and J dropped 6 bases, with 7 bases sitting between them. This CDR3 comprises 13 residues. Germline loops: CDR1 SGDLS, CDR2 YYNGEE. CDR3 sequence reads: CASSVDPSNEQFF. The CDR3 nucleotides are TGTGCCAGCAGCGTAGACCCTAGCAATGAGCAGTTCTTC.

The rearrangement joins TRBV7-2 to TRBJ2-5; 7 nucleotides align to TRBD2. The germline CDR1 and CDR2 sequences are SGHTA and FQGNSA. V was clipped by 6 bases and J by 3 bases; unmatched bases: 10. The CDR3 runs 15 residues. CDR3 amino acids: CASSIPRLAEETQYF. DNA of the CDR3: TGTGCCAGCAGTATCCCCCGGCTAGCGGAAGAGACCCAGTACTTC. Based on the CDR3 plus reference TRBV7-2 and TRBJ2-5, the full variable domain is GAGVSQSPSNKVTEKGKDVELRCDPISGHTALYWYRQSLGQGLEFLIYFQGNSAPDKSGLPSDRFSAERTGGSVSTLTIQRTQQEDSAVYLCASSIPRLAEETQYFGPGTRLLVL.

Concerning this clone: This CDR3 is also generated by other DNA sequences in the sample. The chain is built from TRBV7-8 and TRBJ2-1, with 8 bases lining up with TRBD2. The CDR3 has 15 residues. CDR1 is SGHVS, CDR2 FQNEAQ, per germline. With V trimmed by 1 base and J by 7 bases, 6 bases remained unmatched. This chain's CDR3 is CASSLVAGGPNEQFF. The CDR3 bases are TGTGCCAGCAGCTTAGTGGCGGGAGGACCGAATGAGCAGTTCTTC.

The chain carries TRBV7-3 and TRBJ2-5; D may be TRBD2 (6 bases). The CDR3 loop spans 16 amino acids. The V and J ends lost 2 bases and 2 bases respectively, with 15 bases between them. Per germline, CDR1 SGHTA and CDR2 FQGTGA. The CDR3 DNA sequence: TGTGCCAGCAGCTTAGGTTTCGGTGCGGGACAAGAGACCCAGTACTTC. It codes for CASSLGFGAGQETQYF.

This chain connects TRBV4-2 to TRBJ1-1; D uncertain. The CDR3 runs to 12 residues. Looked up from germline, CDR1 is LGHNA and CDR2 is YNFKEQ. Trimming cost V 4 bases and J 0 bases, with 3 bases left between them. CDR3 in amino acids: CASSPMNTEAFF. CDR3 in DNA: TGTGCCAGCAGCCCCATGAACACTGAAGCTTTCTTT.

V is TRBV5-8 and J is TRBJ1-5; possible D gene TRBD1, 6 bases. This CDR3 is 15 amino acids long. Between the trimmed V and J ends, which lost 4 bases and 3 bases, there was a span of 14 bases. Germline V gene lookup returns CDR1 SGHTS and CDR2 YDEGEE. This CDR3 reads CASSEGGSVNQPQHF. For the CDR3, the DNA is TGTGCCAGCAGCGAAGGGGGTTCGGTCAATCAGCCCCAGCATTTT.

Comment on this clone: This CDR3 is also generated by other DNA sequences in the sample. This chain's CDR3 is CASSLSSYEQYF. The CDR3 DNA reads as TGTGCCAGCAGCCTAAGCTCCTACGAGCAGTACTTC. The chain uses TRBV7-9 and TRBJ2-5, with unresolved D. The end of the DNA aligns better with TRBJ2-7, so the J call may be wrong. The CDR3 totals 12 residues. Per the germline V gene, CDR1 is SEHNR and CDR2 is FQNEAQ (reference sequence).

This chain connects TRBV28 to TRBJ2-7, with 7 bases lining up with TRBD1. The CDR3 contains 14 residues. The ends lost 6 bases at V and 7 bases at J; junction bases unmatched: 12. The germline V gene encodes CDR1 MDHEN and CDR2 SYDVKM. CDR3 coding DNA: TGTGCCAGCAGCCCCGACAGGGTGATGGTGGAGCAGTACTTC. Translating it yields CASSPDRVMVEQYF.

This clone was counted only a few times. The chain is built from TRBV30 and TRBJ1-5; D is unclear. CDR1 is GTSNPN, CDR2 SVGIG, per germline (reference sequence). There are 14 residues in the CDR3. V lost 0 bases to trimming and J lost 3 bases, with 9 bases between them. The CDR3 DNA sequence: TGTGCCTGGAGTGTAAACAGCCTCAATCAGCCCCAGCATTTT. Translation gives CAWSVNSLNQPQHF.

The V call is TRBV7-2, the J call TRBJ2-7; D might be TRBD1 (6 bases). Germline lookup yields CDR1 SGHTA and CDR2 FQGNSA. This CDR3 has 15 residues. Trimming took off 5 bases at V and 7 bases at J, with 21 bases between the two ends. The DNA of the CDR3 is TGTGCCAGCAGCCCTCGCGGCCGGGACACGCGGGAGCAGTACTTC. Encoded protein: CASSPRGRDTREQYF.

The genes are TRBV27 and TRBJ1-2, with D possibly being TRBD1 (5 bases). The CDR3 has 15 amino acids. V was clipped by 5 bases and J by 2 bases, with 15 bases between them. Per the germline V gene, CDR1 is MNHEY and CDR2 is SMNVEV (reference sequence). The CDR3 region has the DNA TGTGCCAGCAGTGCGGGACGGAGGAGCAACTATGGCTACACCTTC. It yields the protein CASSAGRRSNYGYTF.

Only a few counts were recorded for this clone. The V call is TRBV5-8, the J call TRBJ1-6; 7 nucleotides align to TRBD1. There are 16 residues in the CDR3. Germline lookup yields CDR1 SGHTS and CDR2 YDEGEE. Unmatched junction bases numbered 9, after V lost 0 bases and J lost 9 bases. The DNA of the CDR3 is TGTGCCAGCAGCTTGGGACTTAGACAGGGATTTTCACCCCTCCACTTT. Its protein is CASSLGLRQGFSPLHF.

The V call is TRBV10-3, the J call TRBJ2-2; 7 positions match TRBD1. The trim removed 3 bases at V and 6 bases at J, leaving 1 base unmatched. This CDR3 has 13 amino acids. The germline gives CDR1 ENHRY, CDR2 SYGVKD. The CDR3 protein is CAISDRGPGELFF. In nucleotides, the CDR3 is TGTGCCATCAGTGATAGGGGGCCCGGGGAGCTGTTTTTT.